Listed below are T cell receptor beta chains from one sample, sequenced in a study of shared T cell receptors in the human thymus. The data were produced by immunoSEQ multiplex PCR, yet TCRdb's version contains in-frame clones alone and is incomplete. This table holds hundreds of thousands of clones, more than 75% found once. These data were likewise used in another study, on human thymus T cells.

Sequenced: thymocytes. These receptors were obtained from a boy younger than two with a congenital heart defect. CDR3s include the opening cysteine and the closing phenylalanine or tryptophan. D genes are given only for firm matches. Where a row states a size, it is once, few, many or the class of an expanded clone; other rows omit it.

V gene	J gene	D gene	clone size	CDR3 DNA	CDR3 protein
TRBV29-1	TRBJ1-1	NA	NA	TGCAGCGTTGAAGATCGGCCAGGGGCCGGCCCTATGCTCATGAACACTGAAGCTTTCTTT	CSVEDRPGAGPMLMNTEAFF
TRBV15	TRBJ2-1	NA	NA	TGTGCCACCAGCAGAGATGAGGGAGTGGTCAATGAGCAGTTCTTC	CATSRDEGVVNEQFF
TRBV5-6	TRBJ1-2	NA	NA	TGTGCCAGCAGCTTGACCAACGGACGGACAGATGGCTACACCTTC	CASSLTNGRTDGYTF
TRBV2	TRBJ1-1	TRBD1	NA	TGTGCCAGCAGAGTACAGGGGGAGAACACTGAAGCTTTCTTT	CASRVQGENTEAFF
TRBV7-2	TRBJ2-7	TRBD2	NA	TGTGCCAGCAGCTCAGGGACTAGCGGTCCCTACGAGCAGTACTTC	CASSSGTSGPYEQYF
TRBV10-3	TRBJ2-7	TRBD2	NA	TGTGCCATCAGTGGATCCCCCCTAGCGGACTACGAGCAGTACTTC	CAISGSPLADYEQYF
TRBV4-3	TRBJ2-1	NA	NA	TGCGCCAGCAGCCTTCAGCAGGTAGCGTACAATGAGCAGTTCTTC	CASSLQQVAYNEQFF
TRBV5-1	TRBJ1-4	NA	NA	TGCGCCAGCAGCTTCTTTGTTAATGAAAAACTGTTTTTT	CASSFFVNEKLFF
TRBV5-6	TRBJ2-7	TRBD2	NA	TGTGCCAGCAGTTACCGAACCGGGACTAGCGGGAGCGCCTCCTACGAGCAGTACTTC	CASSYRTGTSGSASYEQYF
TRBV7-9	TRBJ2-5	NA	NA	TGTGCCAGCAGCTTAATCTCGCAGGACAAAGAGACCCAGTACTTC	CASSLISQDKETQYF
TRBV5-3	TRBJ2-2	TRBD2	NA	TGTGCCAGAAGCCATAAACCGGGACTAGCGGGATATCAGAACACCGGGGAGCTGTTTTTT	CARSHKPGLAGYQNTGELFF
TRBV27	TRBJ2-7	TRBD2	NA	TGTGCCAGCGGCAAGCGGGACTACGAGCAGTACTTC	CASGKRDYEQYF
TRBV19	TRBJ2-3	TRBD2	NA	TGTGCCAGTAGTATTGCCACTAGCGGGACACACACAGATACGCAGTATTTT	CASSIATSGTHTDTQYF
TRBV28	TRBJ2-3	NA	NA	TGTGCCAGCAGTTTATGGACAGTAGATACGCAGTATTTT	CASSLWTVDTQYF
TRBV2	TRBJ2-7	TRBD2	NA	TGTGCCAGCAGTGAATGGGGACTAGGCCTTGGCGAGCAGTACTTC	CASSEWGLGLGEQYF
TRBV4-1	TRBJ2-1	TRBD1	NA	TGCGCCAGCAGCCAAGAAGGGGACAGCTACAATGAGCAGTTCTTC	CASSQEGDSYNEQFF
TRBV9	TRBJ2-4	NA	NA	TGTGCCAGCGGCTCCGCAGGAGCCAAAAACATTCAGTACTTC	CASGSAGAKNIQYF
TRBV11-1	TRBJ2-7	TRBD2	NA	TGTGCCAGCAGCTCTAGCGGGACTAGCGGGAGCAAGTCAGTCGGCGAGCAGTACTTC	CASSSSGTSGSKSVGEQYF
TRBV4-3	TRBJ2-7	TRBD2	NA	TGCGCCAGCAGCGGCTCCGCCGGGCTAGCGGAGTCCTACGAGCAGTACTTC	CASSGSAGLAESYEQYF
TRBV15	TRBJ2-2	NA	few	TGTGCCACCAGCAGCTTGGGGGGCGGGGAGCTGTTTTTT	CATSSLGGGELFF
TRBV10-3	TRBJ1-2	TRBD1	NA	TGTGCCGCCCAGGGGGCGGGCTATGGCTACACCTTC	CAAQGAGYGYTF
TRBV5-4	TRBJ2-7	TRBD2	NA	TGTGCCAGCAGCTCGTCTAGCGGGAGTGTCTACGAGCAGTACTTC	CASSSSSGSVYEQYF
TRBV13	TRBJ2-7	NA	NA	TGTGCCAGCAGCCTCCTTGAGCCGAACTACGAGCAGTACTTC	CASSLLEPNYEQYF
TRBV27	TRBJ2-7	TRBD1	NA	TGTGCCAGCAGTTTAAAGGGACAGGGTCGGGAGCAGTACTTC	CASSLKGQGREQYF
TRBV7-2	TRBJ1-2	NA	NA	TGTGCCAGCAGCTTAGCGCGATCCCCTCGCCTCTACGGGGGCTACACCTTC	CASSLARSPRLYGGYTF
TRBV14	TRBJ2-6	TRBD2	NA	TGTGCCAGCAGCCAAGATCACCAGCGGGAGGGCCTAGGAGGGGCCAACGTCCTGACTTTC	CASSQDHQREGLGGANVLTF
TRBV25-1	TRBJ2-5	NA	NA	TGTGCCAGCAGTGAGTACTACCAAGAGACCCAGTACTTC	CASSEYYQETQYF
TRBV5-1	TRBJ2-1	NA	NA	TGCGCCAGCAGCCCCGGGAGCCGGGGCTATGAGCAGTTCTTC	CASSPGSRGYEQFF
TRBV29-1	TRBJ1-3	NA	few	TGCAGCGTTGGGGTCAGGGGACCCCCCTCTGGAAACACCATATATTTT	CSVGVRGPPSGNTIYF
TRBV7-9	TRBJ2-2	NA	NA	TGTGCCAGCAGCTTAGTATGGCGGGTCGGGAACACCGGGGAGCTGTTTTTT	CASSLVWRVGNTGELFF
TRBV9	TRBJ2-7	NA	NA	TGTGCCAGCAGCGTAAAACCCAGGGCCGAGCAGTACTTC	CASSVKPRAEQYF
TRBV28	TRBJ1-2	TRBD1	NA	TGTGCCAGCAGTCCCCCAACTGGACAGGCCTATGGCTACACCTTC	CASSPPTGQAYGYTF
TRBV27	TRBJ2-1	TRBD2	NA	TGTGCCAGCAGTTTATCCCTAGCGGGGCTCCTGTACAATGAGCAGTTCTTC	CASSLSLAGLLYNEQFF
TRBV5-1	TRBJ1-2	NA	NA	TGCGCCAGCAGCCCCCTGGGGAGCTATGGCTACACCTTC	CASSPLGSYGYTF
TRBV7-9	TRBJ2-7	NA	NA	TGTGCCAGCAGCCCCCGTGTAGCGGAACTGGGGTCTCCCTCCTACGAGCAGTACTTC	CASSPRVAELGSPSYEQYF
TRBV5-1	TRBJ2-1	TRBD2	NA	TGCGCCAGCAGGCCCCTCCTAGCGGGAGGCCTAGCCGGAGATGAGCAGTTCTTC	CASRPLLAGGLAGDEQFF
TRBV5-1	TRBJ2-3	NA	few	TGCGCCAGCAGCTTGGCCAGCGGACGGACTCGAAGGGATACGCAGTATTTT	CASSLASGRTRRDTQYF
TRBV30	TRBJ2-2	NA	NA	TGTGCCTGGAGACCAACCGACAAGTGGGACACCGGGGAGCTGTTTTTT	CAWRPTDKWDTGELFF
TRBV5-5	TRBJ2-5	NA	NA	TGTGCCAGCAGCTTAAACAAAGAGACCCAGTACTTC	CASSLNKETQYF
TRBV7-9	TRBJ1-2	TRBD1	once	TGTGCCAGCAGCTTAGCCAGATGGACAGGGAACGACTATGGCTACACCTTC	CASSLARWTGNDYGYTF
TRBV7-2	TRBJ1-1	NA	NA	TGTGCCAGCAGCTTAAGTTCCGGGAAGGAAGCTTTCTTT	CASSLSSGKEAFF
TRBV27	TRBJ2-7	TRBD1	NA	TGTGCCAGCAGTAAAGGGGGCGGGTCGGGCGAGCAGTACTTC	CASSKGGGSGEQYF
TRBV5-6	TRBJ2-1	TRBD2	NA	TGTGCCAGCAGCTCGGAGATATACGGGAGGGCCCTCAATGAGCAGTTCTTC	CASSSEIYGRALNEQFF
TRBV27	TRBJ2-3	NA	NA	TGTGCCAGCAGTCTTGCCCCAGGGGACCCAGATACGCAGTATTTT	CASSLAPGDPDTQYF
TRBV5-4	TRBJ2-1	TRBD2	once	TGTGCCAGCACCCCCAGGACTAGCGGGAGCCGGGATGAGCAGTTCTTC	CASTPRTSGSRDEQFF
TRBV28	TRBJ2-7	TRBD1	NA	TGTGCCAGCAGTGTCCGGGACAGCCCCACCGAGCAGTACTTC	CASSVRDSPTEQYF
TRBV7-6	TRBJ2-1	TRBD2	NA	TGTGCCAGCAGCTTGGGGACTAACGGGAGGGGTTCCTACAATGAGCAGTTCTTC	CASSLGTNGRGSYNEQFF